This passage covers 8 T cell receptor beta chains from one sample sequenced in a study of molecular identifiers for immune sequencing clone quantification. TCRdb passed the PCR reads through MiXCR, listing each CDR3 protein once. The sample consists of approximately 320,000 distinct CDR3 sequences, 24% of them appearing once. Sequenced sample: naive CD8+ T cells from blood, with Jurkat cell RNA spiked in. The subset denotes: FACS-sorted CD8+CD4-CCR7+CD45RA+ naive T cells. These receptors were collected from a human donor in good health. Some libraries in this study had Jurkat cell RNA spiked in.

This clonotype was observed at least ten times. This rearrangement joins TRBV2 to TRBJ2-3, with a weak D call TRBD1 (6 bases). The germline V gene encodes CDR1 SNHLY and CDR2 FYNNEI. This CDR3 has 14 amino acids. The V and J ends lost 11 bases and 3 bases respectively, with 18 bases between them. The CDR3 sequence is CAVTDRSRTDTQYF. The CDR3 coding sequence is TGTGCCGTAACCGACAGGTCGAGGACAGATACGCAGTATTTT.

This rearrangement joins TRBV6-1 to TRBJ2-3; tentatively, D is TRBD1 (6 bases). The CDR3 consists of 17 residues. Trimming stripped 0 bases from V and 2 bases from J, with 15 bases between. In germline, CDR1 is MNHNS, CDR2 SASEGT. CDR3 protein: CASSEAHGTLNTDTQYF. The CDR3 DNA follows: TGTGCCAGCAGTGAAGCGCACGGGACATTGAACACAGATACGCAGTATTTT.

The V and J genes are TRBV7-9 and TRBJ2-5, with D possibly matching TRBD1 (7 bases). Germline lookup yields CDR1 SEHNR and CDR2 FQNEAQ (reference sequence). This CDR3 is 13 amino acids long. Trimming stripped 3 bases from V and 7 bases from J, with 12 bases between. The CDR3 is CASSFPGGPTQYF. CDR3 nucleotides: TGTGCCAGCAGCTTTCCAGGGGGGCCGACCCAGTACTTC.

Worth noting for this clonotype: The junction differs from germline at one of its ends, possibly a read error. V and J are TRBV29-1 and TRBJ2-2; 7 bases are shared with TRBD2. Germline CDR1 and CDR2: SQVTM and ANQGSEA. This CDR3 contains 13 residues. The CDR3 nucleotides read TGCCGCGTGGGGCGGGAGCACCCCGGGGCGCTGTTTTTT. This sequence encodes CRVGREHPGALFF.

The table lists this clonotype with many counts. This sequence joins TRBV28 and TRBJ1-1, with a possible D match to TRBD1 (6 bases). Per the germline V gene, CDR1 is MDHEN and CDR2 is SYDVKM. Trimming cost V 6 bases and J 7 bases, with 21 bases left between them. This CDR3 has 15 amino acids. For the CDR3, the DNA is TGTGCCAGCAGACCCGGGACAAATTGGCCGTATGAAGCTTTCTTT. It yields the protein CASRPGTNWPYEAFF. The variable domain in full, completed from reference TRBV28 and TRBJ1-1, reads DVKVTQSSRYLVKRTGEKVFLECVQDMDHENMFWYRQDPGLGLRLIYFSYDVKMKEKGDIPEGYSVSREKKERFSLILESASTNQTSMYLCASRPGTNWPYEAFFGQGTRLTVV.

The chain has TRBV30 and TRBJ1-2; D not resolved. The germline V gene has CDR1 GTSNPN and CDR2 SVGIG (reference sequence). The CDR3 spans 12 residues. V lost 0 bases, J lost 5 bases, and 7 bases lay in between. Written as DNA, the CDR3 is TGTGCCTGGAGTGTAGTAGGGTATGGCTACACCTTC. Protein: CAWSVVGYGYTF.

The V and J genes are TRBV3-1 and TRBJ1-1; D is unclear. This CDR3 is 15 amino acids long. The V end lost 3 bases, the J end lost 1 base, and 12 bases lay between the germline ends. Germline V lookup: CDR1 LGHDT, CDR2 YNNKEL (reference sequence). This CDR3 reads CASSHERNTNTEAFF. In DNA form, the CDR3 reads TGTGCCAGCAGCCACGAACGGAACACGAACACTGAAGCTTTCTTT.

The V and J genes are TRBV10-3 and TRBJ1-5; 9 positions agree with TRBD1. Unmatched junction bases numbered 14, after V lost 10 bases and J lost 1 base. This CDR3 region has 17 residues. Germline values: CDR1 ENHRY, CDR2 SYGVKD. CDR3 residues: CATQGTGTGYSNQPQHF. The CDR3 DNA follows: TGTGCCACTCAAGGGACCGGGACAGGGTACAGCAATCAGCCCCAGCATTTT.